This entry concerns a single T cell receptor (beta chain). As yet, its antigen is unknown. Germline values: CDR1 MNHEY, CDR2 SMNVEV (reference sequence). V shed 6 bases, J shed 7 bases, and the junction held 8 bases outside the gene matches. The CDR3 consists of 15 residues. This entry comes from a study of T cell responses to AZD1222 COVID-19 vaccine. Study-wide results and limits: White British donors predominated, females outnumbered males, and clonal diversity was possibly underestimated. At baseline, seropositivity was found in only six or seven AZD1222 recipients.

Clones were sequenced by immunoSEQ multiplex PCR, and TCRdb holds only the in-frame ones, with some missing. Of roughly 140,000 clones in the sample, around 92% are singletons; the top ten hold about 12%. The clonotype originates from an adult who had recovered from COVID-19. Sequences were derived from peripheral blood, sampled after recovery from COVID-19. The chain joins TRBV27 to TRBJ2-5, with 13 bases matching TRBD2. For the CDR3, the DNA is TGTGCCAGCAGACCCACTAGCGGGAGGGGGGGGACCCAGTACTTC. This encodes CASRPTSGRGGTQYF.